Listed below are T cell receptor beta chains from one sample, sequenced in a study of neurological immune-mediated disorders. TCRdb independently ran MiXCR on the 5' RACE reads; one entry per CDR3 protein. The data hold around 51,000 distinct CDR3 sequences, with 12% observed a single time. The sequenced material came from PBMCs. All receptors derive from a male donor with HTLV-1-associated myelopathy (HAM/TSP). Both conserved end residues are part of each CDR3. Each record gives: CDR3 length, D gene, J gene, V gene, clone size, CDR3 protein, CDR3 DNA. The D gene is left open where the match is weak. Clone size, where shown, is once, few, many, or a class for clones that have expanded.

length: 14; D: -; J: TRBJ2-1; V: TRBV20-1; size: few; CDR3: CSARDIRGRIEQFF; DNA: TGCAGTGCTAGAGATATCCGGGGAAGAATTGAGCAGTTCTTC
length: 16; D: -; J: TRBJ1-4; V: TRBV4-2; size: many; CDR3: CASSHRRDLRYEKLFF; DNA: TGTGCCAGCAGCCACCGCCGGGATTTAAGATATGAAAAACTGTTTTTT
length: 16; D: TRBD1; J: TRBJ1-1; V: TRBV5-1; size: many; CDR3: CASSRQTGGIGTEAFF; DNA: TGCGCCAGCAGCCGACAGACAGGGGGCATAGGGACTGAAGCTTTCTTT
length: 13; D: TRBD2; J: TRBJ2-5; V: TRBV20-1; size: many; CDR3: CSAAAGGEGTQYF; DNA: TGCAGTGCTGCAGCGGGGGGGGAGGGGACCCAGTACTTC
length: 16; D: TRBD1; J: TRBJ2-1; V: TRBV5-1; size: -; CDR3: CASSTGTGGSYNEQFF; DNA: TGCGCCAGCAGCACCGGGACAGGGGGCTCCTACAATGAGCAGTTCTTC
length: 15; D: -; J: TRBJ1-3; V: TRBV14; size: -; CDR3: CASSLQGHSGNTIYF; DNA: TGTGCCAGCAGCCTCCAAGGCCATTCTGGAAACACCATATATTTT
length: 15; D: -; J: TRBJ2-1; V: TRBV7-2; size: -; CDR3: CVSSETRSGNNEQFF; DNA: TGTGTCAGCAGCGAAACGAGATCAGGCAACAATGAGCAGTTCTTC
length: 16; D: -; J: TRBJ1-1; V: TRBV27; size: many; CDR3: CASSFAGNGGDTEAFF; DNA: TGTGCCAGCAGTTTTGCAGGGAATGGTGGGGACACTGAAGCTTTCTTT
length: 15; D: TRBD2; J: TRBJ2-2; V: TRBV5-1; size: once; CDR3: CASSHGLDNTGELFF; DNA: TGCGCCAGCAGCCATGGACTAGATAACACCGGGGAGCTGTTTTTT
length: 15; D: TRBD2; J: TRBJ2-5; V: TRBV7-9; size: many; CDR3: CASSLWTSGQETQYF; DNA: TGTGCCAGCAGCTTATGGACTAGCGGCCAAGAGACCCAGTACTTC
length: 14; D: -; J: TRBJ2-7; V: TRBV12-3/TRBV12-4; size: many; CDR3: CASSLSGGDYEQYF; DNA: TGTGCCAGCAGTTTATCAGGGGGGGACTACGAGCAGTACTTC
length: 14; D: -; J: TRBJ1-1; V: TRBV20-1; size: -; CDR3: CSARPFSGYTEAFF; DNA: TGCAGTGCTAGACCCTTCTCAGGGTACACTGAAGCTTTCTTT
length: 16; D: -; J: TRBJ1-4; V: TRBV12-3/TRBV12-4; size: many; CDR3: CATTHHQGPTNEKLFF; DNA: TGTGCCACTACACACCACCAAGGACCAACTAATGAAAAACTGTTTTTT
length: 14; D: -; J: TRBJ1-2; V: TRBV5-1; size: many; CDR3: CASNRGPTNYGYTF; DNA: TGCGCCAGCAACCGGGGACCTACTAACTATGGCTACACCTTC
length: 14; D: -; J: TRBJ1-1; V: TRBV20-1; size: many; CDR3: CSAPGGRGYTEAFF; DNA: TGCAGTGCCCCCGGAGGCAGGGGTTACACTGAAGCTTTCTTT
length: 13; D: -; J: TRBJ1-6; V: TRBV5-1; size: -; CDR3: CASRAESYSPLHF; DNA: TGCGCCAGCAGGGCAGAGAGCTATTCACCCCTCCACTTT
length: 14; D: TRBD2; J: TRBJ2-2; V: TRBV29-1; size: -; CDR3: CSVAGTSLGGELFF; DNA: TGCAGCGTCGCCGGGACTAGCCTTGGAGGGGAGCTGTTTTTT
length: 16; D: TRBD1; J: TRBJ1-1; V: TRBV13; size: many; CDR3: CASSLGTGGMLAEAFF; DNA: TGTGCCAGCAGCTTGGGGACAGGGGGTATGTTAGCCGAAGCTTTCTTT
length: 13; D: -; J: TRBJ2-7; V: TRBV20-1; size: many; CDR3: CSANGVVGYEQYF; DNA: TGCAGTGCTAACGGGGTTGTTGGGTACGAGCAGTACTTC
length: 12; D: -; J: TRBJ2-7; V: TRBV27; size: many; CDR3: CASSADSGEQYF; DNA: TGTGCCAGCAGTGCGGACAGCGGCGAGCAGTACTTC